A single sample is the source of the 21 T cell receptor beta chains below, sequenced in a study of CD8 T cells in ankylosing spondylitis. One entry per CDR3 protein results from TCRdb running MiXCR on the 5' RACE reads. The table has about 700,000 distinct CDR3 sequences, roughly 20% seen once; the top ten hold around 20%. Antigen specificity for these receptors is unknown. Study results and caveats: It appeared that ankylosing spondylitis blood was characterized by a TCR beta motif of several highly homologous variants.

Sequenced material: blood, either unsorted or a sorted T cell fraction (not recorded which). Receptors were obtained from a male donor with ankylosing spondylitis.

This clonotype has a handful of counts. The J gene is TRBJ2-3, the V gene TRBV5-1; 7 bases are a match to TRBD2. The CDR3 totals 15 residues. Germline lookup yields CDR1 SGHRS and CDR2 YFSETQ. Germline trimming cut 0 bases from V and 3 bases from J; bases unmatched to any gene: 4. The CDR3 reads CASSLEDGRTDTQYF. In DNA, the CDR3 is TGCGCCAGCAGCTTGGAGGACGGGAGGACAGATACGCAGTATTTT.

The CDR3 DNA follows: TGTGCCAGCAGCAAAGGGGGTTCCAGGGCCCCCTACGAGCAGTACTTC. Its translation: CASSKGGSRAPYEQYF. The chain links TRBV7-9 to TRBJ2-7; D is possibly TRBD1 (6 bases). The CDR3 is made up of 16 amino acids. Looked up from germline, CDR1 is SEHNR and CDR2 is FQNEAQ (reference sequence). Trimming took 5 bases from V and 2 from J, leaving 19 bases between them.

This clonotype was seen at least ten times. The CDR3 reads CASSSSISYNSPLHF. The CDR3 region has the DNA TGTGCCAGCAGCTCGAGCATCTCCTATAATTCACCCCTCCACTTT. The V and J genes are TRBV5-4 and TRBJ1-6; D not resolved. CDR1 is SGHNT, CDR2 YYREEE, per germline (reference sequence). The CDR3 is made up of 15 amino acids. Trimming cost V 3 bases and J 0 bases, with 7 bases left between them.

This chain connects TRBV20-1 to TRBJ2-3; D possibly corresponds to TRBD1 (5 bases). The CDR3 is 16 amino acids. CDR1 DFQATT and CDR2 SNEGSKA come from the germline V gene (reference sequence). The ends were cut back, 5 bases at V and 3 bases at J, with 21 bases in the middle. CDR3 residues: CSAPGLVLTETDTQYF. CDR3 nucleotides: TGCAGTGCTCCAGGATTAGTTCTGACAGAGACAGATACGCAGTATTTT.

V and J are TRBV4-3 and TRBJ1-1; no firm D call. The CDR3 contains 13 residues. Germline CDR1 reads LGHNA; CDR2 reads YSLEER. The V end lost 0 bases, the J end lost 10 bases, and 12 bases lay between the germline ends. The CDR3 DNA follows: TGCGCCAGCAGCCAAGATCTTAGGGTGTCAGCTTTCTTT. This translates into CASSQDLRVSAFF.

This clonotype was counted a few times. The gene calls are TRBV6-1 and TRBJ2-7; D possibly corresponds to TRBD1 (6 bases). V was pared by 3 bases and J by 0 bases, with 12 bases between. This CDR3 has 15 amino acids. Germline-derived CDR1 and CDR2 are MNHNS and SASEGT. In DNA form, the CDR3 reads TGTGCCAGCAGTGACCGACAGGAGCACTCCTACGAGCAGTACTTC. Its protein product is CASSDRQEHSYEQYF.

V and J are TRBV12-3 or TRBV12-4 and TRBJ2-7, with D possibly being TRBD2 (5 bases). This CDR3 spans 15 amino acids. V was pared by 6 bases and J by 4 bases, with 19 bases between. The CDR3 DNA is TGTGCCAGCAGGGCCTCCGCGGGTGGAGAGTACGAGCAGTACTTC. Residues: CASRASAGGEYEQYF.

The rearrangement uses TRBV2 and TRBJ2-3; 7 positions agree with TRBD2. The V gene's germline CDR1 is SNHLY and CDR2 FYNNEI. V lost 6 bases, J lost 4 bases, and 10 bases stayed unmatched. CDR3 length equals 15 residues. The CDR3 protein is CASRASTSSPDTQYF. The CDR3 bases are TGTGCCAGCAGGGCATCGACTAGCAGTCCAGATACGCAGTATTTT.

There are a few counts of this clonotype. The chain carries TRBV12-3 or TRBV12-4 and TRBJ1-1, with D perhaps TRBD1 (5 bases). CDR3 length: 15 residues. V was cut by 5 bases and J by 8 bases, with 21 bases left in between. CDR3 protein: CASSPRWQRSGEAFF. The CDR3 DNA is TGTGCCAGCAGTCCTCGATGGCAGCGCTCAGGGGAAGCTTTCTTT.

The CDR3 here is CASYRSGTDTQYF. The CDR3 DNA follows: TGTGCCAGCTACAGGTCGGGCACAGATACGCAGTATTTT. The rearrangement joins TRBV28 to TRBJ2-3; D may be TRBD1 (5 bases). In germline, CDR1 is MDHEN, CDR2 SYDVKM. Trimming took 8 bases from V and 1 from J, leaving 10 bases between them. CDR3 size: 13 residues.

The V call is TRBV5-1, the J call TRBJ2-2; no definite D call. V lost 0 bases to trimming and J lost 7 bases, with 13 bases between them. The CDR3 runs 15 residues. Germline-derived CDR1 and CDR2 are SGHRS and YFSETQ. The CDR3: CASSLVLDVGGELFF. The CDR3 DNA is TGCGCCAGCAGCTTGGTTCTAGATGTAGGCGGGGAGCTGTTTTTT.

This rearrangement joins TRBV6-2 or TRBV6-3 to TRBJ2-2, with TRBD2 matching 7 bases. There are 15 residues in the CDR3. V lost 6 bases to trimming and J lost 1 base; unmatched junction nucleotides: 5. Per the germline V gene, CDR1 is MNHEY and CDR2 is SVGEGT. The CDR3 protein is CASSKGLLNTGELFF. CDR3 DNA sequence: TGTGCCAGCAGCAAGGGACTACTGAACACCGGGGAGCTGTTTTTT.

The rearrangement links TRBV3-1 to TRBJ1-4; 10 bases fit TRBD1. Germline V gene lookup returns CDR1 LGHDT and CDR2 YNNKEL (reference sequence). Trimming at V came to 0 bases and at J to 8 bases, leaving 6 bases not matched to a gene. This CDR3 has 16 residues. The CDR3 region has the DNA TGTGCCAGCAGCCAAGATGGGACAGGGGCGGAAGAAAAACTGTTTTTT. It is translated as CASSQDGTGAEEKLFF. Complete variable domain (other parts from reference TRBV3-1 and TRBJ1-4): DTAVSQTPKYLVTQMGNDKSIKCEQNLGHDTMYWYKQDSKKFLKIMFSYNNKELIINETVPNRFSPKSPDKAHLNLHINSLELGDSAVYFCASSQDGTGAEEKLFFGSGTQLSVL.

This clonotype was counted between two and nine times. The CDR3 DNA reads as TGCAGTGCCCTGCCGGGCGATTTCAATCAGCCCCAGCATTTT. Translated, it gives CSALPGDFNQPQHF. The chain links TRBV20-1 to TRBJ1-5; D is uncertain. V lost 6 bases and J 3 bases, leaving 15 bases between the germline ends. CDR3 length equals 14 residues. Germline-derived CDR1 and CDR2 are DFQATT and SNEGSKA (reference sequence).

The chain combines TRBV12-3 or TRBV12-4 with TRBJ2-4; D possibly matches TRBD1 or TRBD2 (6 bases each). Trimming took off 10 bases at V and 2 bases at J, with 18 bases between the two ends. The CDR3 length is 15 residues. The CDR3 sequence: CATNYGGPTKNIQYF. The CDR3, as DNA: TGTGCCACCAATTATGGGGGGCCTACCAAAAACATTCAGTACTTC.

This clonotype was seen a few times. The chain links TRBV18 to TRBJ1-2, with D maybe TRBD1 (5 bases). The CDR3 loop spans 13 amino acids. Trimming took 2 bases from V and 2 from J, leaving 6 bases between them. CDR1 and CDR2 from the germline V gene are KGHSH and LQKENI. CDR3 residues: CASSPAGNYGYTF. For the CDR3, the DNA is TGTGCCAGCTCACCAGCAGGGAACTATGGCTACACCTTC.

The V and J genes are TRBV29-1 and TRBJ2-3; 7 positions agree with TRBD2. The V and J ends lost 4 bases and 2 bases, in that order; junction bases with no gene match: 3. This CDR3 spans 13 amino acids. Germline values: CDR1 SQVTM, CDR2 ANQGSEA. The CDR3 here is CSVVGDYTDTQYF. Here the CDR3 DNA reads TGCAGCGTTGTCGGGGACTACACAGATACGCAGTATTTT.

For the CDR3, the DNA is TGTGCCAGCAGCTCACCTGCCCTCGAGCAGTACTTC. Residues: CASSSPALEQYF. The chain has TRBV28 and TRBJ2-7; D gene unclear. V was shortened by 6 bases and J by 6 bases, with 12 bases between the two germline ends. Germline lookup yields CDR1 MDHEN and CDR2 SYDVKM. CDR3 size: 12 residues.

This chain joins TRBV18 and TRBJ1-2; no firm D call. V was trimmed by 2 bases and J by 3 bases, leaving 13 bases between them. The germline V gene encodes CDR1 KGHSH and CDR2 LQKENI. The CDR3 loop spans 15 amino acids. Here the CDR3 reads CASSPILPRDYGYTF. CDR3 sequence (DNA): TGTGCCAGCTCACCAATATTGCCGAGGGACTATGGCTACACCTTC. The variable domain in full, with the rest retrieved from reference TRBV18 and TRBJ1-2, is NAGVMQNPRHLVRRRGQEARLRCSPMKGHSHVYWYRQLPEEGLKFMVYLQKENIIDESGMPKERFSAEFPKEGPSILRIQQVVRGDSAAYFCASSPILPRDYGYTFGSGTRLTVV.

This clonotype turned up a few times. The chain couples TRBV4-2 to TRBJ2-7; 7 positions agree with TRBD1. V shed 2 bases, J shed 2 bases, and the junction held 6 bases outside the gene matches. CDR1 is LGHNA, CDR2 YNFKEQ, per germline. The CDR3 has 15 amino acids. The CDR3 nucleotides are TGTGCCAGCAGCCAACCCGGGACAGAGACCTACGAGCAGTACTTC. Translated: CASSQPGTETYEQYF.

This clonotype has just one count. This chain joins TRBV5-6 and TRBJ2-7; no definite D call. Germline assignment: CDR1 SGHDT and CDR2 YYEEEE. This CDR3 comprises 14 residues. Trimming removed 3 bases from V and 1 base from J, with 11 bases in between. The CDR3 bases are TGTGCCAGCAGCTCGGACCCTGCTTCCTACGAGCAGTACTTC. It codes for CASSSDPASYEQYF.